These 11 T cell receptor beta chains came from one sample sequenced in a study of Graves' ophthalmopathy and Graves' hyperthyroidism. Amplification of TCR beta CDR3 regions used RNA transcripts. Following a first-round RT-PCR that used HTBI primers, a second-round multiplex PCR was carried out. Each CDR3 protein is one row after TCRdb ran MiXCR on the multiplex PCR reads. The sample lists around 1,000,000 distinct CDR3 sequences, about two fifths occurring once. What was sequenced was peripheral blood or thyroid tissue (not recorded which). The receptors originated from an adult man with Graves' hyperthyroidism.

This clonotype was seen ten or more times. The chain employs TRBV4-3 and TRBJ1-1, with a tentative D call TRBD1 (6 bases). From germline, CDR1 is LGHNA and CDR2 YSLEER. V was cut by 0 bases and J by 3 bases, with 11 bases left in between. The CDR3 runs to 15 residues. For the CDR3, the DNA is TGCGCCAGCAGCCAAGAAGGCAGGGGCGACACTGAAGCTTTCTTT. Translation gives CASSQEGRGDTEAFF.

Details on this clonotype: One base away lies a much larger clone, so this may be a sequencing read error. The chain is built from TRBV5-4 and TRBJ1-2; no clear D gene. This CDR3 spans 12 amino acids. V was cut by 2 bases and J by 9 bases, with 11 bases left in between. Looked up from germline, CDR1 is SGHNT and CDR2 is YYREEE (reference sequence). The CDR3 nucleotides are TGTGCCAGCAGCTTAGGGCCAGCTTGCTACACCTTC. It encodes CASSLGPACYTF.

V and J are TRBV25-1 and TRBJ1-6; D is possibly TRBD1 (6 bases). The CDR3 contains 17 residues. Trimming left V 5 bases short and J 0 bases short, with 14 bases between. Per the germline V gene, CDR1 is MGHDK and CDR2 is SYGVNS. CDR3 in amino acids: CASSLRTTGSYNSPLHF. CDR3 bases: TGTGCCAGCAGTCTAAGAACGACAGGCTCCTATAATTCACCCCTCCACTTT.

This clonotype was counted ten times or more. This chain joins TRBV7-9 and TRBJ1-5, with 10 bases aligning to TRBD1. The J segment lost 6 bases and the V segment lost 3 bases, leaving 5 bases of the junction unmatched. The V gene's germline CDR1 is SEHNR and CDR2 FQNEAQ (reference sequence). This CDR3 spans 15 amino acids. The chain's CDR3 is CASSFGTGEFQPQHF. The CDR3 coding sequence is TGTGCCAGCAGCTTTGGGACAGGGGAGTTTCAGCCCCAGCATTTT.

This clonotype was observed at least ten times. This sequence joins TRBV5-1 and TRBJ2-7; 11 bases map to TRBD2. This CDR3 spans 14 amino acids. V lost 5 bases to trimming and J lost 6 bases; unmatched junction nucleotides: 7. Germline CDR1 and CDR2: SGHRS and YFSETQ. In DNA, the CDR3 is TGCGCCAGCAGAAGGGGCCTAGCGGGGGGCGAGCAGTACTTC. It specifies CASRRGLAGGEQYF.

The table lists this clonotype with a few counts. This sequence joins TRBV6-5 and TRBJ2-7; the match to TRBD1 covers 11 bases. Per germline, CDR1 MNHEY and CDR2 SVGAGI. The V and J ends lost 4 bases and 3 bases, in that order; junction bases with no gene match: 8. The CDR3 length is 16 residues. CDR3 bases: TGTGCCAGCAGTTCCCTACCTGGGACAGGGGGCTACGAGCAGTACTTC. Translated, it gives CASSSLPGTGGYEQYF.

The table lists this clonotype with a few counts. The CDR3 DNA reads TGTGCCAGCAGCCCGAAGCTCGGCCTGTCAACTAATGAAAAACTGTTTTTT. Amino acids: CASSPKLGLSTNEKLFF. This rearrangement joins TRBV11-2 to TRBJ1-4; no clear D. The V end was cut by 5 bases, the J end by 0 bases, with 16 bases between. Germline-derived CDR1 and CDR2 are SGHAT and FQNNGV. CDR3 length equals 17 residues.

Worth noting for this clonotype: A much larger clonotype is one base distant, so this may be a read error. V usage is TRBV2 and J usage is TRBJ2-5, with 9 bases aligning to TRBD1. Germline V lookup: CDR1 SNHLY, CDR2 FYNNEI. There are 14 residues in the CDR3. In nucleotides, the CDR3 is TGTGCCAGCAGGCCGAGGACAGGGGAAGAGACCCCGTACTTC. Translating gives CASRPRTGEETPYF.

The sample holds one count of this clonotype. This may be a read error, as it is one base from a much larger clone. This chain joins TRBV19 and TRBJ1-1; D might be TRBD1 (6 bases). Germline loops: CDR1 LNHDA, CDR2 SQIVND (reference sequence). The CDR3 is 16 residues long. CDR3 bases: TGTGCCGGTAGTAGAACAGACAGGCCCCGGAACACTGAAGCTTTCTTT. This translates into CAGSRTDRPRNTEAFF.

As to this clonotype: A clone one base away is much larger, so this may be a read error. The CDR3 region is CATSREQGGSDTRYF. DNA of the CDR3: TGTGCCACCAGCAGAGAACAGGGCGGGTCAGATACGCGGTATTTT. This sequence joins TRBV15 and TRBJ2-3, with D possibly TRBD1 on 6 matching bases. From germline, CDR1 is LNHNV and CDR2 YYDKDF (reference sequence). This CDR3 comprises 15 residues.

Remarks on this clonotype: Since a much larger clone is just one base distant, this may be a read error. The rearrangement links TRBV10-3 to TRBJ2-5; D remains ambiguous. Germline CDR1 and CDR2: ENHRY and SYGVKD. The germline V and J ends were trimmed by 5 bases and 5 bases, with 12 bases remaining between them. This CDR3 is built from 13 residues. The CDR3 sequence is CAISRWMEETQYF. The CDR3 DNA reads TGTGCCATCAGTCGGTGGATGGAGGAGACCCAGTACTTC.